This TCR beta chain derives from a study of cytomegalovirus exposure and HLA in healthy donors. Whole-study findings and limits: Many donors shared some public TCRs, even though most TCR sequences were rare.

Notes on this clone: Its target is not known.

A multiplex PCR was run with 60 Vbeta primers and 13 Jbeta primers. Generated by immunoSEQ multiplex PCR, the TCRdb table keeps only in-frame clones and is missing some. Of fewer than 150,000 clones in the sample, roughly 80% are singletons; the top ten hold 2.7%. The TCR sequence derives from a woman between 40 and 50 years old in good health and CMV-seropositive. The sequenced material came from PBMCs.

CDR3 in amino acids: CASRGDTTGELFF. The CDR3 DNA follows: TGCGCCAGCAGGGGGGACACCACCGGGGAGCTGTTTTTT. The chain links TRBV5-1 to TRBJ2-2; possibly TRBD1 for D (6 bases). Germline V gene lookup returns CDR1 SGHRS and CDR2 YFSETQ. Trimming cost V 5 bases and J 4 bases, with 9 bases left between them. The CDR3 covers 13 residues.